This TCR beta chain appears in the sequencing data of a study of vaccination effects on CD4 cells after COVID-19. The CDR3 runs 14 residues. CDR1 is MDHEN, CDR2 SYDVKM, per germline. V trimming: 2 bases; J trimming: 5 bases; junction bases outside the gene matches: 3. Antigen-specific CD4+ T cell clonotypes were called by their expansion after viral peptide-pool culture in ViraFEST. Cells that had been cultured for about 10 days were the source of isolated CD4+ T cells. All participants had two doses of either the BNT162b2 or mRNA-1273 vaccine. As to this clone: Its antigen is undetermined.

Data came from immunoSEQ multiplex PCR; TCRdb stores just in-frame clones and leaves some out. The data contain 65,000 to 75,000 clones, roughly 81% of them singletons. Sequences were derived from CD4+ T cells from PBMCs cultured with HCoV-229E spike peptides, sampled after COVID-19 vaccination. V gene TRBV28 combines with J gene TRBJ2-5; TRBD1 aligns across 9 bases. The TCR comes from a human donor who received a COVID-19 vaccine. Here the CDR3 reads CASSLPTGGETQYF. The CDR3, as DNA: TGTGCCAGCAGTTTACCGACAGGGGGTGAGACCCAGTACTTC.